This T cell receptor beta chain is from a study of T-cell memory formation after mild COVID-19. From germline, CDR1 is LGHNA and CDR2 YSLEER. Trimming at V came to 3 bases and at J to 5 bases, leaving 8 bases not matched to a gene. The CDR3 consists of 15 residues. A single record per CDR3 protein comes from TCRdb applying MiXCR to the 5' RACE reads. The data hold 300,000 to 350,000 distinct CDR3 sequences, with over 11% observed a single time. Study-level points and caveats: Contracting CD4+ clones lay largely in CM and EM, with CD8+ ones residing in EMRA.

This clonotype showed up just a few times. What it binds is unknown. Sequencing was performed on PBMCs or a T cell subset sorted from them (not recorded which). The J gene is TRBJ1-1, the V gene TRBV4-3, with 8 bases lining up with TRBD1. The sequence derives from a man between 18 and 29 years old who had mild COVID-19 (a few samples of this study predate the infection). Cell type and time point are not known. In DNA form, the CDR3 reads TGCGCCAGCAGCCAGATCCCAGGGGGCCTGACTGAAGCTTTCTTT. Amino acid sequence: CASSQIPGGLTEAFF.